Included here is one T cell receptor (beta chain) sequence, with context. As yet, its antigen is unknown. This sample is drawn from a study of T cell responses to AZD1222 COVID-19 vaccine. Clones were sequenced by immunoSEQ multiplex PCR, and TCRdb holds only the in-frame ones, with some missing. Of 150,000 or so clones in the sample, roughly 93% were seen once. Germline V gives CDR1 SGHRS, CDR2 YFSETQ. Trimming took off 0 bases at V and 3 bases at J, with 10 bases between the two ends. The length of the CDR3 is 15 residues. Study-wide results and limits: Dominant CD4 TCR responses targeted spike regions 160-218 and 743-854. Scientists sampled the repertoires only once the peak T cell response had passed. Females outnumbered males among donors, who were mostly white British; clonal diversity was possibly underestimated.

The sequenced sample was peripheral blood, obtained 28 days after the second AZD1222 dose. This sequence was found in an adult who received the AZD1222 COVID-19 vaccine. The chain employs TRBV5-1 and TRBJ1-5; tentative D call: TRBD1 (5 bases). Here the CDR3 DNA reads TGCGCCAGCAGCTTGGGGGGCAGGCACAATCAGCCCCAGCATTTT. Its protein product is CASSLGGRHNQPQHF.